The 15 T cell receptor beta chains listed next were all sequenced from one sample in a study of T-cell reconstitution after alpha-beta-depleted transplantation in children. This sample's TCRbeta library carried unique molecular identifier barcodes. TCRdb passed the PCR reads through MiXCR, listing each CDR3 protein once. This table has more than 400,000 distinct CDR3 sequences, over 40% appearing once. The sequences come from PBMCs, collected before TCRalphabeta/CD19-depleted stem cell transplant. The receptors come from a girl aged 2 to 10 with aplastic anemia, due to receive a stem cell transplant.

This clonotype was seen at least ten times. In nucleotides, the CDR3 is TGTGCCAGCAGCGGCGTAGCGGGAGGGGCCGGGGAGCTGTTTTTT. Protein product: CASSGVAGGAGELFF. The rearrangement uses TRBV2 and TRBJ2-2; 11 positions match TRBD2. Trimming at V came to 6 bases and at J to 6 bases, leaving 6 bases not matched to a gene. The CDR3 has 15 residues. The germline gives CDR1 SNHLY, CDR2 FYNNEI.

The chain has TRBV4-3 and TRBJ2-2; D tentatively fits TRBD1 or TRBD2 (5 bases each). V gave up 0 bases and J gave up 4 bases, with 9 bases separating them. The germline CDR1 and CDR2 sequences are LGHNA and YSLEER. This CDR3 is 15 amino acids long. This chain's CDR3 is CASSQDLGRTGELFF. The CDR3 DNA reads as TGCGCCAGCAGCCAAGACTTGGGACGCACCGGGGAGCTGTTTTTT.

The rearrangement links TRBV18 to TRBJ2-4, with no clear D. The CDR3 is made up of 16 amino acids. Germline assignment: CDR1 KGHSH and CDR2 LQKENI. The ends were cut back, 2 bases at V and 1 base at J, with 12 bases in the middle. CDR3 loop: CASSPTAIMAKNIQYF. CDR3 DNA sequence: TGTGCCAGCTCACCAACGGCGATAATGGCCAAAAACATTCAGTACTTC.

The rearrangement joins TRBV13 to TRBJ2-7; 10 positions agree with TRBD1. This CDR3 is built from 17 residues. Per germline, CDR1 PRHDT and CDR2 FYEKMQ (reference sequence). The J segment lost 2 bases and the V segment lost 1 base, leaving 8 bases of the junction unmatched. The CDR3 loop is CASSLAGTGAPTYEQYF. CDR3 nucleotide sequence: TGTGCCAGCAGCTTAGCGGGGACAGGGGCCCCGACCTACGAGCAGTACTTC.

This clonotype has just a few counts. The chain is built from TRBV5-1 and TRBJ2-2; D gene uncertain. Trimming removed 6 bases at V and 6 bases at J, with 9 bases between. Germline V CDR1 and CDR2: SGHRS, YFSETQ. The CDR3 is 12 residues long. The CDR3 here is CASNELSGELFF. The CDR3 bases are TGCGCCAGCAATGAACTCTCCGGGGAGCTGTTTTTT. Full variable domain (rest looked up from reference TRBV5-1 and TRBJ2-2): KAGVTQTPRYLIKTRGQQVTLSCSPISGHRSVSWYQQTPGQGLQFLFEYFSETQRNKGNFPGRFSGRQFSNSRSEMNVSTLELGDSALYLCASNELSGELFFGEGSRLTVL.

The rearrangement joins TRBV6-2 or TRBV6-3 to TRBJ1-1; 8 bases match TRBD1. The CDR3 totals 15 residues. Trimming cost V 6 bases and J 4 bases; bases outside gene matches: 10. Per the germline V gene, CDR1 is MNHEY and CDR2 is SVGEGT. The CDR3: CASSSPDRARTEAFF. For the CDR3, the DNA is TGTGCCAGCAGCTCGCCGGACAGGGCTCGCACTGAAGCTTTCTTT.

The V call is TRBV28, the J call TRBJ2-3, with D tentatively TRBD2 (5 bases). Trimming pared 7 bases from V and 1 base from J, leaving 15 bases between. The CDR3 extends over 15 amino acids. CDR1 MDHEN and CDR2 SYDVKM come from the germline V gene. CDR3 DNA: TGTGCCAGCACAGAGGGTTCTCTCGGCACAGATACGCAGTATTTT. Translated: CASTEGSLGTDTQYF.

This clonotype was detected only a few times. This chain links TRBV5-1 with TRBJ1-2; 8 nucleotides agree with TRBD1. The germline V gene encodes CDR1 SGHRS and CDR2 YFSETQ. The V segment lost 4 bases and the J segment 7 bases; nucleotides outside the gene matches: 6. The CDR3 runs to 13 residues. CDR3 nucleotide sequence: TGCGCCAGCAGCCCCGGGACAGGTTCTGGCTACACCTTC. Translating it yields CASSPGTGSGYTF.

V gene TRBV5-6 combines with J gene TRBJ2-7, with D maybe TRBD2 (6 bases). Germline CDR1 and CDR2: SGHDT and YYEEEE. V was clipped by 5 bases and J by 5 bases, with 17 bases between them. The CDR3 sequence is 14 residues long. CDR3 in DNA: TGTGCCAGCAGATGGGGACGGGGGAGCAACGAGCAGTACTTC. Residues: CASRWGRGSNEQYF.

This clonotype was observed at least ten times. The CDR3 region is CASSYAGTEKNSPLHF. The CDR3 DNA reads as TGTGCCAGCAGCTATGCCGGGACGGAGAAAAATTCACCCCTCCACTTT. The gene calls are TRBV7-2 and TRBJ1-6; D perhaps matches TRBD1 (5 bases). The CDR3 totals 16 residues. The V gene lost 4 bases and the J gene lost 7 bases, with 17 bases spanning the gap. CDR1 and CDR2 (germline): SGHTA, FQGNSA.

The chain combines TRBV7-8 with TRBJ1-1, with D possibly being TRBD1 (5 bases). Trimming stripped 7 bases from V and 1 base from J, with 10 bases between. Germline V gives CDR1 SGHVS, CDR2 FQNEAQ. This CDR3 region has 13 residues. CDR3 DNA sequence: TGTGCCAGCAAGTGGGGGGAGAACACTGAAGCTTTCTTT. Residues: CASKWGENTEAFF.

This chain uses TRBV6-2 or TRBV6-3 with TRBJ2-7; D gene uncertain. The germline V and J ends were trimmed by 0 bases and 5 bases, with 11 bases remaining between them. Germline values: CDR1 MNHEY, CDR2 SVGEGT. The CDR3 length is 14 residues. As DNA, the CDR3 is TGTGCCAGCAGTTACTCGATTGGTTCGGACGAGCAGTACTTC. Translated, it gives CASSYSIGSDEQYF.

The chain combines TRBV6-1 with TRBJ2-2; a possible D gene is TRBD2 (5 bases). The germline CDR1 and CDR2 sequences are MNHNS and SASEGT. V was clipped by 6 bases and J by 4 bases, with 12 bases between them. The CDR3 spans 14 residues. CDR3 in DNA: TGTGCCAGCAGCCACGAGGGAGTCACCGGGGAGCTGTTTTTT. Amino acid sequence: CASSHEGVTGELFF.

For this clonotype: A much larger clone differs from this one at a single base, so this may be a read error. The chain is built from TRBV9 and TRBJ2-1; 8 bases map to TRBD1. Germline V gene lookup returns CDR1 SGDLS and CDR2 YYNGEE. This CDR3 is 15 amino acids long. CDR3 residues: CASSSRTGRNNVQFF. The DNA for the CDR3 is TGTGCCAGCAGCTCCAGGACAGGGAGGAACAATGTGCAGTTCTTC. The entire variable domain, with the rest obtained from reference TRBV9 and TRBJ2-1, is as follows: DSGVTQTPKHLITATGQRVTLRCSPRSGDLSVYWYQQSLDQGLQFLIQYYNGEERAKGNILERFSAQQFPDLHSELNLSSLELGDSALYFCASSSRTGRNNVQFFGPGTRLTVL.

The rearrangement joins TRBV7-9 to TRBJ2-5; D is perhaps TRBD1 (5 bases). Trimming pared 1 base from V and 2 bases from J, leaving 8 bases between. The CDR3 has 14 amino acids. CDR1 and CDR2 from the germline V gene are SEHNR and FQNEAQ (reference sequence). CDR3 nucleotide sequence: TGTGCCAGCAGCTTAGAGGGGCGGCAAGAGACCCAGTACTTC. Protein product: CASSLEGRQETQYF.